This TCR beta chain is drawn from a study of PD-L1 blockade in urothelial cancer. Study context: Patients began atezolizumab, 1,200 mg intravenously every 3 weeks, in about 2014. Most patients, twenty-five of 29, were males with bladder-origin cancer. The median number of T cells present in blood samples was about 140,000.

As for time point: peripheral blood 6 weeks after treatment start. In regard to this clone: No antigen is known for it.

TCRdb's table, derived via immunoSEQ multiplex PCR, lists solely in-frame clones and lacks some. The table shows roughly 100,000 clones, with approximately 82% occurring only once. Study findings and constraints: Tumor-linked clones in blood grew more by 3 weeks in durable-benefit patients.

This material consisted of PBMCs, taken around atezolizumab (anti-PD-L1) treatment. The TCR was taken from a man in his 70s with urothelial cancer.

CDR3 bases: TGCGCCAGCAGCTTGGTGTTTGTGACTAGCGGGGGTGACGAGCAGTTCTTC. This translates into CASSLVFVTSGGDEQFF. V usage is TRBV5-1 and J usage is TRBJ2-1; 12 nucleotides line up with TRBD2. Germline values: CDR1 SGHRS, CDR2 YFSETQ. The CDR3 loop spans 17 amino acids. V shed 0 bases and J 10 bases; nucleotides not matched to a gene: 11.